The source of this T cell receptor beta chain is a study of shared clonotypes between healthy human individuals. Germline assignment: CDR1 SGHRS and CDR2 YFSETQ. Trimming cost V 0 bases and J 2 bases; bases outside gene matches: 8. The CDR3 is made up of 18 amino acids. Study-wide results and caveats: The represented genetic and exposure-history diversity was limited by the small number of donors.

The authors distributed each subset's genomic DNA evenly over several immunoSEQ plates. The assay was immunoSEQ multiplex PCR, and TCRdb's table has in-frame clones only and misses some. Here the sample spans 950,000 to 1,100,000 clones, 75% to 85% being singletons. Concerning this clone: Its antigen is not identified.

V and J are TRBV5-1 and TRBJ1-4; 9 nucleotides agree with TRBD1. The sequenced material came from memory CD4+ T cells from PBMCs. Subset of the sample: CD45RA-negative fraction. The receptor's source is a man aged 18 to 35 in good health. Some clones in this sample may be carry-over from other donors' samples. The CDR3 coding sequence is TGCGCCAGCAGCTTGGCACAGGGGGCGGATGATACTAATGAAAAACTGTTTTTT. As protein: CASSLAQGADDTNEKLFF.